This entry lists 15 T cell receptor beta chains sequenced from one sample in a study of T cells after posttransplantation cyclophosphamide. Method: immunoSEQ multiplex PCR; TCRdb's copy keeps in-frame clones and lacks some. The sample has over 20,000 clones, none seen only once. Sample: PBMCs. These receptors were obtained from a man in his forties or fifties in good health, CMV-negative, and a related stem cell transplant donor.

The table lists this clone with many counts. V usage is TRBV21-1 and J usage is TRBJ2-1; TRBD2, the table's D call, was not compared with the DNA. TRBV21-1 is a recognized pseudogene. This CDR3 region has 12 residues. CDR3 sequence: CASLAGDNEQFF. CDR3 nucleotide sequence: TGTGCCAGCCTAGCGGGAGACAATGAGCAGTTCTTC.

This clone was detected many times. The chain uses TRBV5-1 and TRBJ2-2, with a weak D call TRBD2 (5 bases). Germline CDR1 and CDR2: SGHRS and YFSETQ. The V end lost 6 bases, the J end lost 2 bases, and 8 bases lay between the germline ends. This CDR3 comprises 13 residues. The CDR3 reads CASNAGNTGELFF. Written as DNA, the CDR3 is TGCGCCAGCAATGCGGGCAACACCGGGGAGCTGTTTTTT.

This clone was recorded at least ten times. The V call is TRBV28, the J call TRBJ2-7, with 13 nucleotides matching TRBD2. This CDR3 has 17 amino acids. The V and J ends lost 5 bases and 6 bases, in that order; junction bases with no gene match: 13. The germline CDR1 and CDR2 sequences are MDHEN and SYDVKM. Here the CDR3 DNA reads TGTGCCAGCAGTGGCACTAGCGGGAGGGCCGCTAGGGGCGAGCAGTACTTC. Its protein product is CASSGTSGRAARGEQYF.

The table lists this clone with many counts. V usage is TRBV9 and J usage is TRBJ2-3; tentative D call: TRBD2 (6 bases). The CDR3 has 14 residues. Germline V gene sequence: CDR1 SGDLS, CDR2 YYNGEE. V lost 5 bases to trimming and J lost 3 bases, with 13 bases between them. The CDR3 spells CASSGGDPTDTQYF. CDR3 nucleotides: TGTGCCAGCAGTGGCGGGGACCCAACAGATACGCAGTATTTT. Combining the CDR3 with reference TRBV9 and TRBJ2-3 gives the whole variable domain DSGVTQTPKHLITATGQRVTLRCSPRSGDLSVYWYQQSLDQGLQFLIQYYNGEERAKGNILERFSAQQFPDLHSELNLSSLELGDSALYFCASSGGDPTDTQYFGPGTRLTVL.

This clone was picked up a small number of times. This may come from a read error, since a much larger clone is one base off. The same CDR3 is also encoded by other DNA sequences in this sample. The gene calls are TRBV7-3 and TRBJ2-2, with TRBD2 matching over 10 bases. The length of the CDR3 is 16 residues. Germline V gene lookup returns CDR1 SGHTA and CDR2 FQGTGA. The CDR3 bases are TGTGCCAGCAGCTTAACGACAGCGGGAGGGACCGGGGAACTGTTTTTT. The encoded protein is CASSLTTAGGTGELFF. The full variable domain, rest sourced from reference TRBV7-3 and TRBJ2-2, is GAGVSQTPSNKVTEKGKYVELRCDPISGHTALYWYRQSLGQGPEFLIYFQGTGAADDSGLPNDRFFAVRPEGSVSTLKIQRTERGDSAVYLCASSLTTAGGTGELFFGEGSRLTVL.

This clone was recorded at least ten times. V usage is TRBV2 and J usage is TRBJ2-5; D uncertain. With 7 bases removed from V and 5 bases from J, the gap between germline ends came to 5 bases. Germline assignment: CDR1 SNHLY and CDR2 FYNNEI. There are 10 residues in the CDR3. The CDR3 bases are TGTGCCAGCAAACGGGAGACCCAGTACTTC. Translating it yields CASKRETQYF.

This clone was observed many times. The gene calls are TRBV9 and TRBJ2-5; D gene ambiguous. The V and J ends lost 3 bases and 2 bases respectively, with 11 bases between them. The length of the CDR3 is 14 residues. CDR1 is SGDLS and CDR2 is YYNGEE in the germline V gene. DNA of the CDR3: TGTGCCAGCAGCGGAGCATACGGGCAAGAGACCCAGTACTTC. Translating gives CASSGAYGQETQYF.

Many counts were recorded for this clone. The chain recombines TRBV5-1 with TRBJ1-4; no firm D call. Germline-derived CDR1 and CDR2 are SGHRS and YFSETQ. The CDR3 contains 13 residues. The V end lost 4 bases, the J end lost 8 bases, and 12 bases lay between the germline ends. The CDR3 DNA is TGCGCCAGCAGCAAAGACGTGGAGGAAAAACTGTTTTTT. This translates into CASSKDVEEKLFF.

This clone came up many times. This chain connects TRBV10-3 to TRBJ2-1, with D uncertain. Germline CDR1 ENHRY, CDR2 SYGVKD. V gave up 3 bases and J gave up 5 bases, with 17 bases separating them. CDR3 length equals 16 residues. CDR3 protein: CAISERIASFNNEQFF. The CDR3 DNA is TGTGCCATCAGTGAAAGGATAGCCTCGTTTAACAATGAGCAGTTCTTC.

This clone has ten or more counts. The J gene is TRBJ2-3, the V gene TRBV10-1; no definite D call. With 4 bases removed from V and 2 bases from J, the gap between germline ends came to 10 bases. The length of the CDR3 is 14 residues. Germline V gene data show CDR1 as WNHNN and CDR2 as SYGVQD (reference sequence). This chain's CDR3 is CASSAVSSTDTQYF. As DNA, the CDR3 is TGCGCCAGCAGTGCTGTAAGCTCCACAGATACGCAGTATTTT.

This clone was detected ten times or more. The rearrangement joins TRBV5-1 to TRBJ1-2; 7 bases map to TRBD1. The CDR3 consists of 15 residues. Per the germline V gene, CDR1 is SGHRS and CDR2 is YFSETQ. Trimming took 4 bases from V and 0 from J; bases not matched to a gene: 6. The CDR3 spells CASSMGQQTNYGYTF. The CDR3 DNA reads as TGCGCCAGCAGCATGGGACAGCAAACTAACTATGGCTACACCTTC.

This clone was detected ten times or more. This sequence joins TRBV28 and TRBJ2-6; no clear D gene. Germline V CDR1 and CDR2: MDHEN, SYDVKM. This CDR3 region has 16 residues. V lost 4 bases to trimming and J lost 0 bases, with 10 bases between them. This CDR3 is CASSSGQLSGANVLTF. Here the CDR3 DNA reads TGTGCCAGCAGTTCGGGTCAGCTCTCTGGGGCCAACGTCCTGACTTTC.

This clone was counted a few times. V gene TRBV28 combines with J gene TRBJ1-5, with D hard to call. V was trimmed by 5 bases and J by 0 bases, leaving 14 bases between them. This CDR3 is built from 16 residues. CDR1 and CDR2 (germline): MDHEN, SYDVKM. CDR3 protein: CASSPAGRDSNQPQHF. The CDR3 DNA reads TGTGCCAGCAGTCCCGCCGGACGGGATAGCAATCAGCCCCAGCATTTT.

This clone was found many times. J is TRBJ1-5 and V is TRBV4-1, with 8 bases fitting TRBD1. V lost 4 bases and J lost 6; bases outside the gene matches: 14. There are 17 residues in the CDR3. Germline assignment: CDR1 MGHRA and CDR2 YSYEKL. CDR3 sequence (DNA): TGCGCCAGCAGCCTGGACAGGGAAAGTCGGTATAGTCAGCCCCAGCATTTT. This sequence encodes CASSLDRESRYSQPQHF.

This clone was picked up many times. This chain links TRBV5-4 with TRBJ2-1; the match to TRBD1 covers 11 bases. Germline trimming cut 2 bases from V and 6 bases from J; bases unmatched to any gene: 7. The germline CDR1 and CDR2 sequences are SGHNT and YYREEE (reference sequence). The CDR3 spans 16 residues. Written as DNA, the CDR3 is TGTGCCAGCAGCTTAACGACGGGACAGGGGGTCAATGAGCAGTTCTTC. Its translation: CASSLTTGQGVNEQFF.